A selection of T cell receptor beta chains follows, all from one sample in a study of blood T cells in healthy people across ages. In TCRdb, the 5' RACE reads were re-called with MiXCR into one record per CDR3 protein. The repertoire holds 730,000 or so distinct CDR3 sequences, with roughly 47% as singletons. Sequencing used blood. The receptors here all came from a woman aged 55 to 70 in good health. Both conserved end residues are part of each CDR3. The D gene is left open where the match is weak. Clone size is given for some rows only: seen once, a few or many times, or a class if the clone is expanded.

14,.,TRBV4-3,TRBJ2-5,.,TGCGCCAGCAGCCAAGGAACAGCCCGGGAGACCCAGTACTTC,CASSQGTARETQYF
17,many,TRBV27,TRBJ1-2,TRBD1,TGTGCCAGCAGTTTATTGGCCTCGGGACAGGGGGCGTATGGCTACACCTTC,CASSLLASGQGAYGYTF
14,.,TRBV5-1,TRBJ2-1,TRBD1,TGCGCCAGCAGCTTGGGACAGGGGGTCGATGAGCAGTTCTTC,CASSLGQGVDEQFF
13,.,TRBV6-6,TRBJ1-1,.,TGTGCCAGCAGACCCGGACAGAACACTGAAGCTTTCTTT,CASRPGQNTEAFF
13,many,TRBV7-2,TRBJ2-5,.,TGTGCCAGCTTCTCGGCCGGTTCAGAGACCCAGTACTTC,CASFSAGSETQYF
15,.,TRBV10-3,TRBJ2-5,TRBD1,TGTGCCATCAGTGAGGGCGGACAGGGGGCTCGAGAGCAGTACTTC,CAISEGGQGAREQYF
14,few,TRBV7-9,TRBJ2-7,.,TGTGCCAGCAGCGGAAGGGGCGGTACCTACGAGCAGTACTTC,CASSGRGGTYEQYF
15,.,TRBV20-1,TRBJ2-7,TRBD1,TGCAGTGCTAGGGCCCCGGGACAGGGATCCTACGAGCAGTACTTC,CSARAPGQGSYEQYF
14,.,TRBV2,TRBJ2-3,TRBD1,TGTGCCAGCCCGGGACAGGGAAGAAGAGATACGCAGTATTTT,CASPGQGRRDTQYF
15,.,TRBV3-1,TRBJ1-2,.,TGTGCCAGCAGCCACGTTGGCAAGGGGGGCTATGGCTACACCTTC,CASSHVGKGGYGYTF
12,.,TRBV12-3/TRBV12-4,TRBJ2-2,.,TGTGCCAGCAGCCAGCGTCGGGGGGAGCTGTTTTTT,CASSQRRGELFF
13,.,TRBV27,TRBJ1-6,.,TGTGCCAGCAGTTTTGGACTGGGTTCACCCCTCCACTTT,CASSFGLGSPLHF
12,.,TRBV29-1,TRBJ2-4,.,TGCAGCGCCGGGGTAGGAGGGGCAGAGCAGTACTTC,CSAGVGGAEQYF
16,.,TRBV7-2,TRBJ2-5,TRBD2,TGTGCCAGCAGCTTAGCTGGGGCGGGAGGTCTCGGGAGGGAGTACTTC,CASSLAGAGGLGREYF
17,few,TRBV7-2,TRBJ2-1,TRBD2,TGTGCCAGCAGCCCCCGGACTAGCGGGAGGTTATGGAATGAGCAGTTCTTC,CASSPRTSGRLWNEQFF
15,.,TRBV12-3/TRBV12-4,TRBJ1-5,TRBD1,TGTGCCAGCAGTGGGGGGACAGCTAGCAATCAGCCCCAGCATTTT,CASSGGTASNQPQHF
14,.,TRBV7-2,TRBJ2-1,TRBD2,TGTGCCAGCAGCTTATCGGGGGGAGAGACTGAGCAGTTCTTC,CASSLSGGETEQFF
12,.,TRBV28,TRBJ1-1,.,TGTGCCACCCGGGTCATGGGCACTGAAGCTTTCTTT,CATRVMGTEAFF
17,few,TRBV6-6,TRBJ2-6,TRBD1,TGTGCCAGCAGTCCCGGACAGGGACCGACTGGGGCCAACGTCCTGACTTTC,CASSPGQGPTGANVLTF
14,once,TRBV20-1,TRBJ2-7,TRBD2,TGCAGTGCTCCGAGGACTAGCGGGCCCTACGAGCAGTACTTC,CSAPRTSGPYEQYF
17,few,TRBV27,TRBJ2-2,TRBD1,TGTGCCAGCAGTTACCACTGGCAGGGGGCTAACACCGGGGAGCTGTTTTTT,CASSYHWQGANTGELFF
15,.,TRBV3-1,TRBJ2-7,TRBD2,TGTGCCAGCAGCCAACTTAGCGGGAGGGCGGCAGAGCAGTACTTC,CASSQLSGRAAEQYF
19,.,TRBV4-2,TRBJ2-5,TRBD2,TGTGCCAGCAGCCAAGAAAGCGGGTTACGAATGGGAGGGCAAGAGACCCAGTACTTC,CASSQESGLRMGGQETQYF
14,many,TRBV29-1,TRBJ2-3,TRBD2,TGCAGCGTTGAAGTTCTAGCGGGATATGATACGCAGTATTTT,CSVEVLAGYDTQYF
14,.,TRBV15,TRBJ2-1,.,TGTGCCACCAGCAGAGATTCAGGAGGGGATGAGCAGTTCTTC,CATSRDSGGDEQFF
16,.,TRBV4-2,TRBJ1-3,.,TGTGCCAGCAGCCGCCGACAGGACGTCTCTGGAAACACCATATATTTT,CASSRRQDVSGNTIYF
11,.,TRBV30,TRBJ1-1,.,TGTGCCGCCAGCGGATACGCTGAAGCTTTCTTT,CAASGYAEAFF
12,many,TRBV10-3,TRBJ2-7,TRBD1,TGTGCCGTAGGACAGGGGGACGTCGAGCAGTACTTC,CAVGQGDVEQYF
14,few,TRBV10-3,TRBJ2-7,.,TGTGCCATCACCCGAACCACCGGTGTCTACGAGCAGTACTTC,CAITRTTGVYEQYF
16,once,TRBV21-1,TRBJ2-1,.,TGTGCCAGCACCCCGATCAGGGACAGGGAGTACAGTGAGCAGTTCTTC,CASTPIRDREYSEQFF
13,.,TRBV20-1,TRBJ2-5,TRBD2,TGCAGTGCTACCCCGGGACTACAAGAGACCCAGTACTTC,CSATPGLQETQYF
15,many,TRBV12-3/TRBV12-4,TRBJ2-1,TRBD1,TGTGCCAGCATCCTCGGACAGGGTCATACCAATGAGCAGTTCTTC,CASILGQGHTNEQFF
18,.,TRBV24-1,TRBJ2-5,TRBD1,TGTGCCACCAGTGATTTGGCTACCGGGACAGGGGGCAGGGAGACCCAGTACTTC,CATSDLATGTGGRETQYF
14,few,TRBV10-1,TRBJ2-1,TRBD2,TGCGCCAGCAGTGAGGTGCGGGGGTACAATGAGCAGTTCTTC,CASSEVRGYNEQFF